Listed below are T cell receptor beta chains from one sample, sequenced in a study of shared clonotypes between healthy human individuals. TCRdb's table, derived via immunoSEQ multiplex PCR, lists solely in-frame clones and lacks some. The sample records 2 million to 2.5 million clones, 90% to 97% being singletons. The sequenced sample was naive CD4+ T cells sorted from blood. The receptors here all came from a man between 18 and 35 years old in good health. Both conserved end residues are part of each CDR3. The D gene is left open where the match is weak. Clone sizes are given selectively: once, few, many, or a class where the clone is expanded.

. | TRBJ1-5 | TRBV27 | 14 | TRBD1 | CASSLQGAWQPQHF | TGTGCCAGCAGTCTCCAGGGGGCTTGGCAGCCCCAGCATTTT
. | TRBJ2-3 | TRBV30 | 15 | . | CAWSVRGKKTDTQYF | TGTGCCTGGAGTGTACGAGGGAAGAAGACAGATACGCAGTATTTT
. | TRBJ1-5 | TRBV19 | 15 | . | CASSINSRGDQPQHF | TGTGCCAGTAGTATTAACTCGCGGGGAGATCAGCCCCAGCATTTT
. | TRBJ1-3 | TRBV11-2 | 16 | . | CASSSPAGSYGNTIYF | TGTGCCAGCAGCTCCCCAGCAGGCAGTTACGGAAACACCATATATTTT
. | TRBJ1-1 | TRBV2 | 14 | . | CASSEGQGANEAFF | TGTGCCAGCAGTGAAGGTCAGGGCGCAAATGAAGCTTTCTTT
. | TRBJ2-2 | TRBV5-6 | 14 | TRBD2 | CASSPISGTGELFF | TGTGCCAGCAGCCCAATTAGCGGGACTGGGGAGCTGTTTTTT
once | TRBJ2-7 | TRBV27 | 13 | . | CASSFRQVHEQYF | TGTGCCAGCAGTTTCCGACAGGTCCACGAGCAGTACTTC
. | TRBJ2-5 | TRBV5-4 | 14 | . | CASNAGQHQETQYF | TGTGCCAGCAACGCGGGACAGCATCAAGAGACCCAGTACTTC
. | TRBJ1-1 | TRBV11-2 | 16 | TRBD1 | CASSPETGWVNTEAFF | TGTGCCAGCAGCCCGGAGACAGGGTGGGTGAACACTGAAGCTTTCTTT
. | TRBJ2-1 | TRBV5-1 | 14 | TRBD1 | CASRPGQVYNEQFF | TGCGCCAGCAGACCGGGACAGGTCTACAATGAGCAGTTCTTC
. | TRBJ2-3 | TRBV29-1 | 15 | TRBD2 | CSVARTSGNTDTQYF | TGCAGCGTCGCCAGGACTAGCGGGAACACAGATACGCAGTATTTT
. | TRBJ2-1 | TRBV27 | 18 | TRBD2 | CASSFRERGVYSYNEQFF | TGTGCCAGCAGTTTTAGGGAGCGGGGGGTCTACTCCTACAATGAGCAGTTCTTC
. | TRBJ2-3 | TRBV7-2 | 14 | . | CASSLGTAPDTQYF | TGTGCCAGCAGCTTAGGGACGGCCCCCGATACGCAGTATTTT
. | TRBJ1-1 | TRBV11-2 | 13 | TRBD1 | CASSRDRATEAFF | TGTGCCAGCAGCCGAGACAGGGCCACTGAAGCTTTCTTT
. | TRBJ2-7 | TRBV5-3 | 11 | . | CARSPPPEQYF | TGTGCCAGAAGCCCTCCTCCCGAGCAGTACTTC
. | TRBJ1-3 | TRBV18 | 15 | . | CASSPSGGSGNTIYF | TGTGCCAGCTCACCATCCGGGGGCTCTGGAAACACCATATATTTT
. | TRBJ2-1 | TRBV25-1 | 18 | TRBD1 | CASSEYRGTGGGRDEQFF | TGTGCCAGCAGTGAATATAGGGGGACAGGGGGCGGTAGGGATGAGCAGTTCTTC
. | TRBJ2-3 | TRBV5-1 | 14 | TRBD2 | CASSPGLAGDTQYF | TGCGCCAGCAGCCCTGGACTAGCGGGAGATACGCAGTATTTT
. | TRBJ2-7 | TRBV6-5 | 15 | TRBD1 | CASSYPGTGSVEQYF | TGTGCCAGCAGTTATCCCGGGACAGGTTCTGTCGAGCAGTACTTC
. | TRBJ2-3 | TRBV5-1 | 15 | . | CASSLEGRPTDTQYF | TGCGCCAGCAGCTTGGAAGGCAGGCCCACAGATACGCAGTATTTT
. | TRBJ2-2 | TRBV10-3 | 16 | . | CAISERQGFVAGELFF | TGTGCCATCAGTGAAAGGCAGGGGTTTGTCGCCGGGGAGCTGTTTTTT
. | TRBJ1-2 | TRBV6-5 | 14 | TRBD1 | CASSNRGGGYGYTF | TGTGCCAGCAGTAACAGGGGGGGCGGCTATGGCTACACCTTC
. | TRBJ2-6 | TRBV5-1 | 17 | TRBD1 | CASSFGQASSGANVLTF | TGCGCCAGCAGCTTTGGACAGGCCAGCTCTGGGGCCAACGTCCTGACTTTC
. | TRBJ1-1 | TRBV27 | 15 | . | CASSLWGGRDTEAFF | TGTGCCAGCAGTTTATGGGGGGGCCGGGACACTGAAGCTTTCTTT
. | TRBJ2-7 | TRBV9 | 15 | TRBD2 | CASSPTLAGGHEQYF | TGTGCCAGCAGCCCAACACTAGCGGGAGGCCACGAGCAGTACTTC
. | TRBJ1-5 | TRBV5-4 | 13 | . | CASSRDGNQPQHF | TGTGCCAGCAGTCGTGACGGCAATCAGCCCCAGCATTTT
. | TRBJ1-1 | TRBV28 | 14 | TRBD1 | CASSLTTGGTEAFF | TGTGCCAGCAGTTTAACAACAGGGGGCACTGAAGCTTTCTTT
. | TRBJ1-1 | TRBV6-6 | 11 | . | CASSYAGKAFF | TGTGCCAGCAGTTACGCGGGGAAAGCTTTCTTT
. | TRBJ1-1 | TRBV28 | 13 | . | CASSFGLNTEAFF | TGTGCCAGCAGTTTCGGTCTTAACACTGAAGCTTTCTTT
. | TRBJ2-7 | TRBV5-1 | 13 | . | CASSLEGAYEQYF | TGCGCCAGCAGCTTAGAAGGGGCCTACGAGCAGTACTTC
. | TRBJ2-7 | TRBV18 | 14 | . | CASSPPTAPYEQYF | TGTGCCAGCTCACCACCAACAGCGCCCTACGAGCAGTACTTC
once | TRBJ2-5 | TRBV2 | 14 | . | CASSVPQNQETQYF | TGTGCCAGCAGTGTACCCCAGAACCAAGAGACCCAGTACTTC
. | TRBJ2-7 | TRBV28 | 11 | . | CASSKYYEQYF | TGTGCCAGCAGTAAATACTACGAGCAGTACTTC
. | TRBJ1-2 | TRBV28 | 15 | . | CASRPRNVRPHGYTF | TGTGCCAGCAGACCGAGGAATGTCAGGCCGCATGGCTACACCTTC
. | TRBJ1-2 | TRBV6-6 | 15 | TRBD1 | CASSQGTGVNYGYTF | TGTGCCAGCAGCCAAGGGACAGGGGTGAACTATGGCTACACCTTC
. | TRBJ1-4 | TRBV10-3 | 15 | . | CAISESGGENEKLFF | TGTGCCATCAGTGAGTCTGGGGGGGAAAATGAAAAACTGTTTTTT
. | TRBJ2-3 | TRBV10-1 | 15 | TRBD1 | CASSEQGDPRGTQYF | TGCGCCAGCAGTGAACAGGGGGACCCGCGGGGTACGCAGTATTTT
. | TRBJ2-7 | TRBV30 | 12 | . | CAWARGPYEQYF | TGTGCCTGGGCGCGAGGGCCATACGAGCAGTACTTC
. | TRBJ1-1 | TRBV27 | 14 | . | CASRPTDFGTEAFF | TGTGCCAGCAGACCGACAGATTTCGGGACTGAAGCTTTCTTT
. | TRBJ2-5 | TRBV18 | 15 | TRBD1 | CASSQYRDRGETQYF | TGTGCCAGCTCCCAATACCGGGACAGGGGAGAGACCCAGTACTTC
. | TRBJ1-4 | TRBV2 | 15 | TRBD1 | CASSTSGGGYEKPFF | TGTGCCAGCAGTACCTCAGGGGGGGGATATGAAAAACCGTTTTTT
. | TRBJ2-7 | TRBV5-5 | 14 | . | CASSLRSSSYEQYF | TGTGCCAGCAGCTTGCGGTCCAGCTCCTACGAGCAGTACTTC
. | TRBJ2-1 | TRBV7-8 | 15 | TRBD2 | CASSSAGVSGNEQFF | TGTGCCAGCAGCTCTGCGGGGGTCTCGGGCAATGAGCAGTTCTTC
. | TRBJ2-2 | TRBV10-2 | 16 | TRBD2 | CASKPGASGGAGELFF | TGCGCCAGCAAACCCGGGGCTAGCGGGGGGGCCGGGGAGCTGTTTTTT
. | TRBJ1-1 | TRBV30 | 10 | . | CAWSQNRAFF | TGTGCCTGGAGTCAAAATCGAGCTTTCTTT
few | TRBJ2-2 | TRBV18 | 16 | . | CASSPGTDSVTGELFF | TGTGCCAGCTCACCAGGGACGGACTCTGTCACCGGGGAGCTGTTTTTT
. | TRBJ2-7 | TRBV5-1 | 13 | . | CASSLVQAGEQYF | TGCGCCAGCAGCTTGGTCCAGGCCGGCGAGCAGTACTTC
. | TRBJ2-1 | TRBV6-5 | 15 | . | CASSTSPAAYNEQFF | TGTGCCAGCAGTACATCCCCAGCAGCCTACAATGAGCAGTTCTTC
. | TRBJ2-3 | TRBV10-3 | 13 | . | CAISESSPDTQYF | TGTGCCATCAGTGAGTCGTCCCCCGATACGCAGTATTTT
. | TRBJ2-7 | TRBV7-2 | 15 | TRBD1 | CASSQVVTGTYEQYF | TGTGCCAGCAGCCAGGTTGTGACAGGGACCTACGAGCAGTACTTC
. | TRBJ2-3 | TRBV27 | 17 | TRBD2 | CASSPRRAGVSEDTQYF | TGTGCCAGCAGTCCGCGAAGAGCGGGAGTCTCGGAAGATACGCAGTATTTT
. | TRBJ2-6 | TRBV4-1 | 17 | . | CASSQASAGIGANVLTF | TGCGCCAGCAGCCAGGCATCGGCAGGGATAGGGGCCAACGTCCTGACTTTC
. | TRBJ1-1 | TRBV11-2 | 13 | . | CASKLNRVSEAFF | TGTGCCAGCAAATTAAACAGGGTTTCTGAAGCTTTCTTT
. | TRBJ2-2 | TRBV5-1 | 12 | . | CASSFYGGELFF | TGCGCCAGCAGCTTCTACGGCGGGGAGCTGTTTTTT
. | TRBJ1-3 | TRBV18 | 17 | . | CASSPPSQSISGNTIYF | TGTGCCAGCTCACCACCGTCACAATCAATCTCTGGAAACACCATATATTTT
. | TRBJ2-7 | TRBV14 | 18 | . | CASSQGAGYAAGFYEQYF | TGTGCCAGCAGCCAAGGTGCAGGGTACGCAGCAGGTTTTTACGAGCAGTACTTC
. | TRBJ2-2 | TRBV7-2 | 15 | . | CASSPDNRGTGELFF | TGTGCCAGCAGCCCCGACAATCGTGGCACCGGGGAGCTGTTTTTT
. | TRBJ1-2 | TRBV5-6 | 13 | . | CASSARQIYGYTF | TGTGCCAGCAGCGCCCGGCAGATCTATGGCTACACCTTC
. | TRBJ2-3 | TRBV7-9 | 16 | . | CASSSDRQLSTDTQYF | TGTGCCAGCAGCTCCGACAGGCAACTTAGCACAGATACGCAGTATTTT
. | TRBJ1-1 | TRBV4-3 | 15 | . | CASSQAIIPNTEAFF | TGCGCCAGCAGTCAAGCAATTATTCCAAACACTGAAGCTTTCTTT